Sequencing of this T cell receptor (beta chain) was carried out in a study of blood T cell repertoires in COVID-19. Study information: Collection of acute and convalescent COVID-19 samples took place in the United States, Italy and Spain.

Assay: immunoSEQ multiplex PCR; the TCRdb copy retains only in-frame clones and omits some. The sample carries some 150,000 clones, about 87% recorded once. The TCR sequence derives from a middle-aged man with active COVID-19. The sequenced material came from peripheral blood.

The DNA for the CDR3 is TGTGCCAGCAGCGCCCCGGGACTAGCAATGGACATTCAGTACTTC. It encodes CASSAPGLAMDIQYF. This rearrangement joins TRBV5-4 to TRBJ2-4; 9 bases are shared with TRBD2. Germline V CDR1 and CDR2: SGHNT, YYREEE (reference sequence). J lost 8 bases, V lost 4 bases, and 10 bases had no gene match. There are 15 residues in the CDR3.